This T cell receptor (beta chain) was profiled in a study of blood T cells in healthy people across ages. Study-wide background: Through template switching, about one barcoded beta molecule was captured per two T cells, as measured in model experiments.

A second about 7 to 12 cycle PCR used barcoded and J-beta primers. MiXCR, applied by TCRdb to the 5' RACE reads, yields one record per CDR3 protein. This table has 1.2 million to 1.5 million distinct CDR3 sequences, around 59% appearing once. Germline CDR1 is DFQATT and CDR2 is SNEGSKA (reference sequence). The CDR3 sequence is 14 residues long. The ends were cut back, 6 bases at V and 2 bases at J, with 11 bases in the middle. Every sample gave at least 5.5 micrograms of total RNA when it was extracted. The receptor comes from a man between 18 and 35 years old in good health. V and J are TRBV20-1 and TRBJ2-6; D gene ambiguous. What was sequenced was blood. The CDR3 spells CSAEPVAGANVLTF. In DNA form, the CDR3 reads TGCAGTGCCGAGCCGGTTGCTGGGGCCAACGTCCTGACTTTC.